This TCR beta chain stems from a study of tumor-infiltrating lymphocytes in primary liver carcinoma. For blood RNA, unsorted whole blood served as the source, and germline DNA was extracted too. Chronic HBV infection was present in the patients, who were treatment-naive. Before surgery, 3 to 5 milliliters of EDTA blood were taken. Constant-region priming of about 0.5 ug total RNA yielded TCR beta cDNA. Employing slightly modified ARM-PCR, three nested multiplex PCR rounds were run, and these gave rise to the TCR beta libraries. A C-beta reverse primer and TRBV1-TRBV30 forward primers served in each of the first two PCR rounds, at ten to eleven cycles apiece. TCRdb re-derived calls from the multiplex PCR reads in MiXCR, one entry per CDR3 protein. Here the sample spans about 180,000 distinct CDR3 sequences, about 60% being singletons. CDR3 length: 14 residues. The V gene's germline CDR1 is MNHEY and CDR2 SVGAGI. Trimming took 10 bases from V and 5 from J, leaving 15 bases between them.

The sequencing input was peripheral blood. The J gene is TRBJ1-6, the V gene TRBV6-5; D is unresolved. The TCR comes from a man aged 40-50 years with primary liver carcinoma and hepatitis B virus infection. CDR3: CATSGRLNNSPLHF. In DNA, the CDR3 is TGTGCCACTTCGGGGAGGCTTAATAATTCACCCCTCCACTTT.